The TCR beta chain described here comes from a study of cytomegalovirus exposure and HLA in healthy donors. The PCR contained 60 Vbeta and 13 Jbeta primers. The repertoire was sequenced with immunoSEQ multiplex PCR; TCRdb's copy has only in-frame clones and lacks some. In the table there are about 140,000 clones, 75% to 90% of which are singletons. Study results and caveats: On later analysis, the bulk of CMV-associated TCR beta chains appeared to be HLA-restricted. CMV serostatus stood as the only immune exposure information on hand. Prior analysis indicated that the majority of TCR beta V segments exhibited productivity approximately 87% or approximately 30% of the time.

About this clone: Its antigen is unidentified.

This CDR3 has 15 amino acids. Germline-derived CDR1 and CDR2 are MNHEY and SVGAGI. V lost 4 bases, J lost 4 bases, and 4 bases stayed unmatched. The gene calls are TRBV6-5 and TRBJ2-2; TRBD2 agrees at 9 bases. Sequencing was done on a sample of PBMCs. This clonotype was sampled from a female donor in good health and CMV-seronegative. CDR3 DNA: TGTGCCAGCAGTTTGTCAGCGGGAGGCACCGGGGAGCTGTTTTTT. The encoded protein is CASSLSAGGTGELFF.